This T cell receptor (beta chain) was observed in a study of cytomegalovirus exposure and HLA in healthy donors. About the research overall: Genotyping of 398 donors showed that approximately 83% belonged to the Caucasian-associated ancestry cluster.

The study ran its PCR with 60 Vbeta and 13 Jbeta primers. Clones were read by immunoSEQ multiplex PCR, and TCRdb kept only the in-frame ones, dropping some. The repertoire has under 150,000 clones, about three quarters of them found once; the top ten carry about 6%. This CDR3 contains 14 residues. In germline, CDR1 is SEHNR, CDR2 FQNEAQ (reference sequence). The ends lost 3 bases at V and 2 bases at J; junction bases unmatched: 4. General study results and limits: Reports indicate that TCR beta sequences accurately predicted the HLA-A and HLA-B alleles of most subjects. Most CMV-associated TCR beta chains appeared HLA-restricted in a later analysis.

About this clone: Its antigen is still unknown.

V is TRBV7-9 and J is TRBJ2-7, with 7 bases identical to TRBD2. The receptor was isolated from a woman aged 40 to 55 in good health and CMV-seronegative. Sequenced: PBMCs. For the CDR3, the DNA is TGTGCCAGCAGCTTCGTCGGGAGGCCCTACGAGCAGTACTTC. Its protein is CASSFVGRPYEQYF.